This TCR beta chain was profiled in a study of cytomegalovirus exposure and HLA in healthy donors. Overall study results and limits: A later analysis appeared to link common viral pathogens to several of the most significant clusters.

The germline V gene has CDR1 GTSNPN and CDR2 SVGIG (reference sequence). The CDR3 length is 11 residues. The ends lost 5 bases at V and 7 bases at J; junction bases unmatched: 4. This clone was seen a handful of times. The antigen remains undetermined. PCR amplification relied on 60 Vbeta primers (plus 13 Jbeta primers). Here immunoSEQ multiplex PCR was the method, and the copy in TCRdb shows in-frame clones only, minus some. This sample carries 110,000 or so clones, about 76% of them seen once, and the ten largest clones take about 12%. The chain uses TRBV30 and TRBJ2-5; 7 positions agree with TRBD2. The TCR was taken from a woman between 40 and 50 years old in good health and CMV-seropositive. The sample comprised PBMCs. CDR3 protein: CAWGGEGTQYF. In DNA, the CDR3 is TGTGCCTGGGGGGGGGAGGGGACCCAGTACTTC.